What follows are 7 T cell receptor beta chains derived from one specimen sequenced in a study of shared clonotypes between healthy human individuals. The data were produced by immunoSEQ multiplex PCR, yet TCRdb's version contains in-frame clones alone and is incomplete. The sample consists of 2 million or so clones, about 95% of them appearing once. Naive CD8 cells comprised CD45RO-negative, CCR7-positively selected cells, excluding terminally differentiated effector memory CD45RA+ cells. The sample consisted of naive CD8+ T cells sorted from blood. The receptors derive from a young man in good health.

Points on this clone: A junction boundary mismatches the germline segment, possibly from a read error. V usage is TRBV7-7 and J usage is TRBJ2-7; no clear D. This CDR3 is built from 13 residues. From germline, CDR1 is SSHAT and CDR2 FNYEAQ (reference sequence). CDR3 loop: CASSQTHSYEQYF. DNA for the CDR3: TGTGCTAGCAGCCAGACACACTCCTACGAGCAGTACTTC.

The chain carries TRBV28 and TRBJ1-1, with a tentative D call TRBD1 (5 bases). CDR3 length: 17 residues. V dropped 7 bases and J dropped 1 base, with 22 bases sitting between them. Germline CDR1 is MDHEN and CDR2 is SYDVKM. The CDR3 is CASTTLTPLGANTEAFF. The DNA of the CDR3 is TGTGCCAGCACCACCCTCACCCCGTTAGGGGCGAACACTGAAGCTTTCTTT.

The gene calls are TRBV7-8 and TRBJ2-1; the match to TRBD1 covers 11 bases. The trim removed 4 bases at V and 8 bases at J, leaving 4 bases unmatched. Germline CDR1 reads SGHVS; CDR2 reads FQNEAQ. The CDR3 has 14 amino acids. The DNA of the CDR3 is TGTGCCAGCAGCTCAGGACAGGGGGCGGATGAGCAGTTCTTC. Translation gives CASSSGQGADEQFF.

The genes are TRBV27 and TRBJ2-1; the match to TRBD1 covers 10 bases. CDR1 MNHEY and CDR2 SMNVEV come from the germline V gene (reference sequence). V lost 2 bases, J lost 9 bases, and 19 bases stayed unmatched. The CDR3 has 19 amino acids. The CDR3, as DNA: TGTGCCAGCAGTTTAGAAGGGACAGGGGAACCGGGGACCCCCGGTGAGCAGTTCTTC. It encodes CASSLEGTGEPGTPGEQFF.

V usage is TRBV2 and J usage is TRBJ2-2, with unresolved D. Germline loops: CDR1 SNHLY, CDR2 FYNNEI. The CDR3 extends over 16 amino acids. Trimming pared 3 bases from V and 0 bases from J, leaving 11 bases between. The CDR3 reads CASSDVGRTNTGELFF. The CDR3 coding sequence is TGTGCCAGCAGTGACGTGGGCAGGACGAACACCGGGGAGCTGTTTTTT.

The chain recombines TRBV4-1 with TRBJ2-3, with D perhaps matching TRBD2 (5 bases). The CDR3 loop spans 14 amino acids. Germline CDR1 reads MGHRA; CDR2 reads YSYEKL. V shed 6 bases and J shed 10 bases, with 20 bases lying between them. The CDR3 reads CASSHGLSSSAQYF. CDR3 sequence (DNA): TGCGCCAGCAGTCACGGACTCTCTAGTAGCGCGCAGTATTTT.

CDR3 protein: CASGPPAGGMQDTGELFF. CDR3 nucleotides: TGTGCTAGTGGCCCGCCAGCGGGAGGAATGCAGGACACCGGGGAGCTGTTTTTT. The V gene is TRBV12-5, the J gene TRBJ2-2, with TRBD2 matching over 9 bases. This CDR3 comprises 18 residues. The J segment lost 3 bases and the V segment lost 6 bases, leaving 14 bases of the junction unmatched. Germline V gene lookup returns CDR1 LGHNT and CDR2 FRNRAP.